The source of this T cell receptor (beta chain) is a study of blood T cell repertoires in COVID-19. Study-level background: Whether acute or convalescent, the COVID-19 samples came from the United States, Italy and Spain. PBMCs, B-cell-depleted T cells, or T cells provided the cDNA or gDNA that made up the material.

The CDR3 is made up of 15 amino acids. V was shortened by 10 bases and J by 5 bases, with 21 bases between the two germline ends. Germline-derived CDR1 and CDR2 are SGDLS and YYNGEE. The authors' processing: Scientists estimated how many nucleated cells there were by amplifying reference gene primers. TCRdb keeps only in-frame clones here, not all; method: immunoSEQ multiplex PCR. V, J and clone size reflect that table, while D and trimming were determined from the DNA. The data hold about 87,000 clones, with roughly 86% observed a single time. The TCR comes from a man between 35 and 55 years old with acute or convalescent COVID-19. Sequenced sample: peripheral blood. The V call is TRBV9, the J call TRBJ2-2, with D perhaps matching TRBD1 (6 bases). DNA for the CDR3: TGTGCCGGCGCAAGGGACCCAAGGGGGACCGGGGAGCTGTTTTTT. This codes for CAGARDPRGTGELFF. The full variable domain, rest sourced from reference TRBV9 and TRBJ2-2, is DSGVTQTPKHLITATGQRVTLRCSPRSGDLSVYWYQQSLDQGLQFLIQYYNGEERAKGNILERFSAQQFPDLHSELNLSSLELGDSALYFCAGARDPRGTGELFFGEGSRLTVL.